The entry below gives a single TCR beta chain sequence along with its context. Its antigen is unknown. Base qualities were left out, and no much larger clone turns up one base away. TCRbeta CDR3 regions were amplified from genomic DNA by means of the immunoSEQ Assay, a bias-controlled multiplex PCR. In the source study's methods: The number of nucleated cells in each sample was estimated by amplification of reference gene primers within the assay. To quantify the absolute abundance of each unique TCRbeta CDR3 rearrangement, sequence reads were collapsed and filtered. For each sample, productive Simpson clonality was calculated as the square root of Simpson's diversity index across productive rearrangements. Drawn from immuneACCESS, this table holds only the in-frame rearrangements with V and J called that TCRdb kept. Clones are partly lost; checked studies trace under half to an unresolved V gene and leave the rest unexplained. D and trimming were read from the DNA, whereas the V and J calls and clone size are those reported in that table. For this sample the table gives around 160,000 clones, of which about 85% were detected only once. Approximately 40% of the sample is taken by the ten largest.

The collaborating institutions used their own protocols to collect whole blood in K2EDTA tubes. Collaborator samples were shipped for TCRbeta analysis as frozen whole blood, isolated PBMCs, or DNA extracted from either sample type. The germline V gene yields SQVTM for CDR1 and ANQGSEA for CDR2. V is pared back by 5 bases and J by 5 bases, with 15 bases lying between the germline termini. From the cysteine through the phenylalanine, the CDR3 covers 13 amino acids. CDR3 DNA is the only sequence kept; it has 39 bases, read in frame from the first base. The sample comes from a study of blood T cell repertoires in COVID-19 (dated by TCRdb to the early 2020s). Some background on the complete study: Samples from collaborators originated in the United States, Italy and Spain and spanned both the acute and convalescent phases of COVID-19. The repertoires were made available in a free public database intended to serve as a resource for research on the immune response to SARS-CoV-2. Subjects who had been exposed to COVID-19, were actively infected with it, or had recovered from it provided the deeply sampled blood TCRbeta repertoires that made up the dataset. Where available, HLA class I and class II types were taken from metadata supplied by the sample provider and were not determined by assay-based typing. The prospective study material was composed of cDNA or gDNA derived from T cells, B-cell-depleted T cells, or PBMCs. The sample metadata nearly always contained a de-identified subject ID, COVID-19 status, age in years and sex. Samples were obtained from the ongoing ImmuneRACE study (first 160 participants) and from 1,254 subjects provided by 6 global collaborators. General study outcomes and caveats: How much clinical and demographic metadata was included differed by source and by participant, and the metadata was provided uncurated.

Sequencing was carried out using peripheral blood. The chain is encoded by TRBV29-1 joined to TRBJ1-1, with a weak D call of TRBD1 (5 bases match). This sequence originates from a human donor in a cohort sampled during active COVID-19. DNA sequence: TGCAGCGTTCCCCTTGGGGGGGGGACTGAAGCTTTCTTT. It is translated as CSVPLGGGTEAFF. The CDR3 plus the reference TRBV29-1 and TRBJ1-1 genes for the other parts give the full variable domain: SAVISQKPSRDICQRGTSLTIQCQVDSQVTMMFWYRQQPGQSLTLIATANQGSEATYESGFVIDKFPISRPNLTFSTLTVSNMSPEDSSIYLCSVPLGGGTEAFFGQGTRLTVV.